A selection of T cell receptor beta chains follows, all from one sample in a study of blood T cell repertoires in COVID-19. The data were produced by immunoSEQ multiplex PCR, yet TCRdb's version contains in-frame clones alone and is incomplete. The sample comprises 200,000 or so clones, over 60% of which are singletons, and less than 7% rests with the top ten. Sequenced sample: peripheral blood. These receptors were collected from a woman aged 70 to 79 with acute or convalescent COVID-19. Each CDR3 is given with its conserved first and last residue.

V: TRBV7-9
CDR3: CASSVNPRGNVGNTIYF

V: TRBV27
CDR3: CASGGLAAIQETQYF

V: TRBV27
CDR3: CASSTRDGTYEQYF

V: TRBV5-8
CDR3: CASSPRGSSYNSPLHF

V: TRBV5-1
CDR3: CASSLALAGSTDTQYF

V: TRBV2
CDR3: CASSKDGYTDTQYF

V: TRBV15
CDR3: CATSRDLEGYQPQHF

V: TRBV29-1
CDR3: CSVEGQQETQYF

V: TRBV7-3
CDR3: CASSLNPPLAGGKRGRETQYF

V: TRBV19
CDR3: CASSQGTSGSSYNEQFF

V: TRBV10-3
CDR3: CAIRLSGDGTGELFF

V: TRBV10-3
CDR3: CATRSGVSNQPQHF

V: TRBV5-1
CDR3: CASSLTSGSHNYEQYF

V: TRBV27
CDR3: CASSFGGSYNEQFF

V: TRBV7-8
CDR3: CASSPGVAGGRDTQYF

V: TRBV6-1
CDR3: CASSEQGAVPTEAFF

V: TRBV5-1
CDR3: CASGPSGPTYEQYF

V: TRBV10-3
CDR3: CAIREQGSAYGYTF

V: TRBV28
CDR3: CASSSPSGRAPYEQYF

V: TRBV5-6
CDR3: CASSWGQGSEKLFF

V: TRBV3-1/TRBV3-2
CDR3: CASSQGGLEGQPQHF

V: TRBV28
CDR3: CASSFLGATFGYTF

V: TRBV29-1
CDR3: CSVEVNRGGYNEQFF

V: TRBV28
CDR3: CASSFAPSYEQYF

V: TRBV7-2
CDR3: CASRRTSGKADTQYF

V: TRBV15
CDR3: CATSPSESAVINQPQHF

V: TRBV2
CDR3: CASSEQRPYNEQFF

V: TRBV19
CDR3: CASSIVAQGPGEQYF

V: TRBV27
CDR3: CASSKTGSGGYTF

V: TRBV29-1
CDR3: CSVDRDRKAFF

V: TRBV6-5
CDR3: CASLKAPRTEAFF

V: TRBV28
CDR3: CASSLGDSGFTQYF

V: TRBV2
CDR3: CASTLRGSYEQYF

V: TRBV28
CDR3: CASSGATEFDYGYTF

V: TRBV2
CDR3: CASSPYRGGWNTEAFF

V: TRBV7-8
CDR3: CASSLVGGNSQPQHF

V: TRBV6-6
CDR3: CASSAGTTETQYF